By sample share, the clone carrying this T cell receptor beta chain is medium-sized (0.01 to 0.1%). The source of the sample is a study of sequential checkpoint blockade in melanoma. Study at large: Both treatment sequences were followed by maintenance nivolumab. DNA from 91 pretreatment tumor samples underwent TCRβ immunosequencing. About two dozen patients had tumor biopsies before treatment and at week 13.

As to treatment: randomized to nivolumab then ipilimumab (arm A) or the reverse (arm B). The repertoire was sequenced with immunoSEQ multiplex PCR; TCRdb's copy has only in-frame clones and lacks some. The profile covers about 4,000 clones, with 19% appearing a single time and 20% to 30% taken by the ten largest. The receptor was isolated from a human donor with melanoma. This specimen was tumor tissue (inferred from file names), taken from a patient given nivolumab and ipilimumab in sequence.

In DNA, the CDR3 is TGTGCCAGCAGAAAAACGGGTCGGTCAGCAGGTCGGAATGAGCAGTTCTTC. This gives the protein CASRKTGRSAGRNEQFF. This chain uses TRBV11-3 with TRBJ2-1, with no clear D. Per the germline V gene, CDR1 is SGHNT and CDR2 is YENEEA. Trimming left V 6 bases short and J 7 bases short, with 25 bases between. The CDR3 has 17 residues.